The next 16 T cell receptor beta chains were all read from a single sample in a study of early T cells in non-severe SARS-CoV-2 infection. TCRdb itself ran the 5' RACE reads through MiXCR, one entry per CDR3 protein. Of tens of thousands of distinct CDR3 sequences listed, roughly 9% are singletons. Source material: whole blood. These receptors originate from an adult who was a healthcare worker with PCR-confirmed SARS-CoV-2 infection or an uninfected control (not recorded which).

This clonotype was counted only a few times. V usage is TRBV12-3 or TRBV12-4 and J usage is TRBJ2-3; 10 positions match TRBD2. V trimming: 1 base; J trimming: 6 bases; junction bases outside the gene matches: 4. The CDR3 consists of 15 residues. The CDR3 here is CASSLVTSGADTQYF. CDR3 bases: TGTGCCAGCAGTTTAGTAACTAGCGGGGCGGATACGCAGTATTTT.

This clonotype was found a few times. V usage is TRBV3-1 and J usage is TRBJ1-1; a weak D match, TRBD1 (6 bases). The germline gives CDR1 LGHDT, CDR2 YNNKEL (reference sequence). The V end lost 4 bases, the J end lost 12 bases, and 18 bases lay between the germline ends. The CDR3 is made up of 13 amino acids. The CDR3 bases are TGTGCCAGCAGCCTACTGGGGGGCCTCGAATCTTTCTTT. It encodes CASSLLGGLESFF.

J is TRBJ2-7 and V is TRBV6-1; D unclear. This CDR3 has 14 residues. The V end lost 11 bases, the J end lost 0 bases, and 17 bases lay between the germline ends. Germline assignment: CDR1 MNHNS and CDR2 SASEGT. DNA for the CDR3: TGTGCCTCCTCATTCGGGCACACCTCCTACGAGCAGTACTTC. This sequence encodes CASSFGHTSYEQYF.

This clonotype was observed many times. This chain joins TRBV12-3 or TRBV12-4 and TRBJ2-7, with a possible D match to TRBD1 (5 bases). The CDR3 runs to 13 residues. The ends were cut back, 2 bases at V and 2 bases at J, with 7 bases in the middle. The CDR3 nucleotides are TGTGCCAGCAGTTTAACAGGCCCCTACGAGCAGTACTTC. Its translation: CASSLTGPYEQYF.

The table lists this clonotype with a few counts. The chain links TRBV5-1 to TRBJ1-4; D is unresolved. Germline V gives CDR1 SGHRS, CDR2 YFSETQ. The CDR3 is 13 residues long. V lost 6 bases to trimming and J lost 8 bases, with 14 bases between them. The CDR3 region is CASTPSLGEKLFF. Written as DNA, the CDR3 is TGCGCCAGCACCCCGTCCCTCGGGGAAAAACTGTTTTTT.

This clonotype was detected ten times or more. The chain joins TRBV11-2 to TRBJ2-1, with 12 bases that match TRBD2. The germline V gene has CDR1 SGHAT and CDR2 FQNNGV. V dropped 5 bases and J dropped 7; count of bases not matched to a gene: 6. The CDR3 has 15 amino acids. CDR3 sequence: CASSRSLAGGNEQFF. As DNA, the CDR3 is TGTGCCAGCAGCCGCTCACTAGCGGGGGGTAATGAGCAGTTCTTC.

The chain is built from TRBV5-1 and TRBJ1-1, with 9 bases fitting TRBD1. V shed 2 bases and J 5 bases; nucleotides not matched to a gene: 16. CDR3 length: 18 residues. The V gene's germline CDR1 is SGHRS and CDR2 YFSETQ. The CDR3 coding sequence is TGCGCCAGCAGCTTCGGACCGGGACAGGGATATAGAGGGACTGAAGCTTTCTTT. This gives the protein CASSFGPGQGYRGTEAFF.

The rearrangement joins TRBV12-3 or TRBV12-4 to TRBJ2-1; D is possibly TRBD1 (7 bases). The CDR3 loop spans 12 amino acids. V lost 8 bases to trimming and J lost 12 bases, with 17 bases between them. In DNA, the CDR3 is TGTGCCAGCGGCACAGGAGGGGGCAGGCAGTTCTTC. It codes for CASGTGGGRQFF.

This clonotype was detected many times. The rearrangement uses TRBV7-3 and TRBJ2-2; the D is unclear. The V gene's germline CDR1 is SGHTA and CDR2 FQGTGA. V was cut by 6 bases and J by 2 bases, with 7 bases left in between. CDR3 length equals 13 residues. The CDR3 region is CASRTSNTGELFF. CDR3 in DNA: TGTGCCAGCAGGACATCTAACACCGGGGAGCTGTTTTTT.

This rearrangement joins TRBV6-2 or TRBV6-3 to TRBJ1-1, with no clear D. Germline-derived CDR1 and CDR2 are MNHEY and SVGEGT. The CDR3 loop spans 13 amino acids. V lost 4 bases, J lost 1 base, and 7 bases lay in between. CDR3 DNA sequence: TGTGCCAGCAGTTTAACCGAGAACACTGAAGCTTTCTTT. It yields the protein CASSLTENTEAFF.

The chain's CDR3 is CSARANTENIQYF. The CDR3 DNA reads as TGCAGTGCTAGGGCTAATACGGAAAACATTCAGTACTTC. This sequence joins TRBV20-1 and TRBJ2-4; D not resolved. Per the germline V gene, CDR1 is DFQATT and CDR2 is SNEGSKA (reference sequence). V shed 3 bases and J shed 5 bases, with 11 bases lying between them. This CDR3 region has 13 residues.

The sample holds a few counts of this clonotype. CDR3: CASSWDKNTEAFF. Here the CDR3 DNA reads TGTGCCAGCAGCTGGGACAAGAACACTGAAGCTTTCTTT. The rearrangement uses TRBV11-2 and TRBJ1-1; D perhaps matches TRBD1 (6 bases). The CDR3 contains 13 residues. CDR1 SGHAT and CDR2 FQNNGV come from the germline V gene. Trimming took 4 bases from V and 1 from J, leaving 7 bases between them.

This clonotype has just one count. This sequence joins TRBV9 and TRBJ2-1; no definite D call. The CDR3 is 16 amino acids. V was cut by 3 bases and J by 4 bases, with 17 bases left in between. Germline-derived CDR1 and CDR2 are SGDLS and YYNGEE. The CDR3 protein is CASSAEESIQYNEQFF. The CDR3 bases are TGTGCCAGCAGCGCGGAAGAAAGTATTCAGTACAATGAGCAGTTCTTC. Supplemented by reference TRBV9 and TRBJ2-1, the full variable domain reads DSGVTQTPKHLITATGQRVTLRCSPRSGDLSVYWYQQSLDQGLQFLIQYYNGEERAKGNILERFSAQQFPDLHSELNLSSLELGDSALYFCASSAEESIQYNEQFFGPGTRLTVL.

The gene calls are TRBV4-2 and TRBJ2-7; D not resolved. From germline, CDR1 is LGHNA and CDR2 YNFKEQ. The CDR3 consists of 15 residues. Between the trimmed V and J ends, which lost 0 bases and 6 bases, there was a span of 15 bases. For the CDR3, the DNA is TGTGCCAGCAGCCAAGATACTGGAGCAGAAACCGAGCAGTACTTC. It translates to CASSQDTGAETEQYF.

This clonotype was seen many times. The chain is built from TRBV7-8 and TRBJ1-6; D gene ambiguous. V was cut by 5 bases and J by 9 bases, with 14 bases left in between. The CDR3 loop spans 14 amino acids. Germline V gene lookup returns CDR1 SGHVS and CDR2 FQNEAQ. This CDR3 is CASSPWRVSSPLHF. The CDR3 DNA reads as TGTGCCAGCAGCCCTTGGCGTGTGAGTTCACCCCTCCACTTT. Variable domain in full (rest from reference TRBV7-8 and TRBJ1-6): GAGVSQSPRYKVAKRGQDVALRCDPISGHVSLFWYQQALGQGPEFLTYFQNEAQLDKSGLPSDRFFAERPEGSVSTLKIQRTQQEDSAVYLCASSPWRVSSPLHFGNGTRLTVT.

This clonotype has only a few counts. This chain links TRBV19 with TRBJ1-2; a possible D gene is TRBD1 (5 bases). Germline CDR1 reads LNHDA; CDR2 reads SQIVND (reference sequence). This CDR3 comprises 14 residues. The ends were cut back, 7 bases at V and 0 bases at J, with 12 bases in the middle. CDR3 residues: CASKEGHTNYGYTF. CDR3 nucleotides: TGTGCCAGTAAGGAGGGGCACACTAACTATGGCTACACCTTC.